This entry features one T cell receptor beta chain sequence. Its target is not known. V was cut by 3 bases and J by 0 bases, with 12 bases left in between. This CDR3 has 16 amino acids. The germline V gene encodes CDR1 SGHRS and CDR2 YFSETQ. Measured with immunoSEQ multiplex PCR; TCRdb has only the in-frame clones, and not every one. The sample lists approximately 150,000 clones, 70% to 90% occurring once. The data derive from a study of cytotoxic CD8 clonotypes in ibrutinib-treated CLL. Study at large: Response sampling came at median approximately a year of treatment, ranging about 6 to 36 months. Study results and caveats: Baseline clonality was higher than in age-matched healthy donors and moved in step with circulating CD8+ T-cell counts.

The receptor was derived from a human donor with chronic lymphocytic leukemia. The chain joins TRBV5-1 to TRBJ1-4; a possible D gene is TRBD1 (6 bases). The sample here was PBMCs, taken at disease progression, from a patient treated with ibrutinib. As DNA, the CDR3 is TGCGCCAGCAGCTCCTCGACAGGCCCAACTAATGAAAAACTGTTTTTT. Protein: CASSSSTGPTNEKLFF.